This note documents a single T cell receptor beta chain sequence. Its target is unknown. This sample is drawn from a study of CD8+ T cells in alopecia areata. Across the study: For the treated group, dosing was oral tofacitinib at 5 to 10 mg twice daily. Tofacitinib therapy lasting 6 to 18 months was followed by 6 months off drug.

V dropped 6 bases and J dropped 6; count of bases not matched to a gene: 9. CDR3 length: 13 residues. In germline, CDR1 is SQVTM, CDR2 ANQGSEA. RNA extraction was followed by reverse transcription into cDNA, which acted as the sequencing template. The assay was immunoSEQ multiplex PCR, and TCRdb's table has in-frame clones only and misses some. The sample holds over 150,000 clones, 55% to 75% seen once. Regarding treatment: oral pan-JAK inhibitor, 5-10 mg twice daily. Study-wide findings and caveats: Treatment with tofacitinib significantly lowered scalp clonality and reduced expanded CD8+ clones among the top 100.

The rearrangement links TRBV29-1 to TRBJ1-2; 8 positions match TRBD1. The sequence derives from a human donor with alopecia areata. The specimen was CD4+ T cells sorted from blood, collected at week 24, from a patient treated with tofacitinib. The CDR3 is CSVAGGAFHGYTF. As DNA, the CDR3 is TGCAGCGTCGCAGGGGGCGCGTTCCATGGCTACACCTTC.